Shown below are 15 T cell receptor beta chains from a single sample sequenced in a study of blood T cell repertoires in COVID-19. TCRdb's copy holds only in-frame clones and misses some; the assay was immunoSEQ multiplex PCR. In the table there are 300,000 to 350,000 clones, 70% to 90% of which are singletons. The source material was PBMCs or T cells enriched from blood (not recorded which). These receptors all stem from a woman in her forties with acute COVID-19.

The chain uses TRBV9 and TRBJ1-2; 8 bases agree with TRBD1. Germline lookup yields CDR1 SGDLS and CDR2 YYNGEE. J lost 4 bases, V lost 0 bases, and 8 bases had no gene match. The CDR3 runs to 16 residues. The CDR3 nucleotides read TGTGCCAGCAGCGTAGGGGTGACAGGGGTAGGCTATGGCTACACCTTC. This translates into CASSVGVTGVGYGYTF.

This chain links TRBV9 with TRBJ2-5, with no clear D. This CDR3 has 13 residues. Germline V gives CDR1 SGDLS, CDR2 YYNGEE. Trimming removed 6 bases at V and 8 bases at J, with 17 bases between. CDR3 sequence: CASTSGPRGTQYF. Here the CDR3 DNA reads TGTGCCAGCACCTCGGGTCCAAGAGGAACCCAGTACTTC. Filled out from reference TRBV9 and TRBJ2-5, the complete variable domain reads DSGVTQTPKHLITATGQRVTLRCSPRSGDLSVYWYQQSLDQGLQFLIQYYNGEERAKGNILERFSAQQFPDLHSELNLSSLELGDSALYFCASTSGPRGTQYFGPGTRLLVL.

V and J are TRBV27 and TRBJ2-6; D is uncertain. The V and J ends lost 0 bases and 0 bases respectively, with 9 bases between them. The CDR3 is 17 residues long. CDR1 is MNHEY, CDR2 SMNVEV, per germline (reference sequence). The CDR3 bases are TGTGCCAGCAGTTTATCTTCAGGTAGCTCTGGGGCCAACGTCCTGACTTTC. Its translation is CASSLSSGSSGANVLTF.

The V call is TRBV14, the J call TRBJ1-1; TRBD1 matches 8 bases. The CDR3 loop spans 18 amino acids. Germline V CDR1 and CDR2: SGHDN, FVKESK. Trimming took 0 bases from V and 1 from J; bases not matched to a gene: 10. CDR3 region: CASSQDLGGQEKNTEAFF. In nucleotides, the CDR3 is TGTGCCAGCAGCCAAGATCTGGGGGGACAGGAGAAGAACACTGAAGCTTTCTTT.

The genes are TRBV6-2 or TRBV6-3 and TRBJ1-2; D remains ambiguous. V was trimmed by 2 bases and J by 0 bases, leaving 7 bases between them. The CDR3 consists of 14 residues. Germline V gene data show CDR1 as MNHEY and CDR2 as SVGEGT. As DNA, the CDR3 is TGTGCCAGCAGTTACAGAGTGGCTAACTATGGCTACACCTTC. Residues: CASSYRVANYGYTF.

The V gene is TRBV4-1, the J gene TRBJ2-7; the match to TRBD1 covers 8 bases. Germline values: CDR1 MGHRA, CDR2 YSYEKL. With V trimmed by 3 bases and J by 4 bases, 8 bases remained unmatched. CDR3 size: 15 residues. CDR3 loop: CASSHPGTGYYEQYF. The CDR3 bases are TGCGCCAGCAGCCACCCCGGGACAGGTTATTACGAGCAGTACTTC.

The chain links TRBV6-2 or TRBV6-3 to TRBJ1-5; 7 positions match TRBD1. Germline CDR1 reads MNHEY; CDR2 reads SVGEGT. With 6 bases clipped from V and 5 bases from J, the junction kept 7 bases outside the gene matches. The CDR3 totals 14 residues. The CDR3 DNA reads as TGTGCCAGCAGACCTCACAGGGGACATCAGCCCCAGCATTTT. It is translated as CASRPHRGHQPQHF.

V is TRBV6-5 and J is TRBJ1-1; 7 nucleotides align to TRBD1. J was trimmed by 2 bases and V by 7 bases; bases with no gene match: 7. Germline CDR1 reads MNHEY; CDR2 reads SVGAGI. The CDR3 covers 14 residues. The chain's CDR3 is CASIRAGGNTEAFF. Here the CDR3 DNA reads TGTGCCAGCATTCGGGCAGGGGGTAACACTGAAGCTTTCTTT.

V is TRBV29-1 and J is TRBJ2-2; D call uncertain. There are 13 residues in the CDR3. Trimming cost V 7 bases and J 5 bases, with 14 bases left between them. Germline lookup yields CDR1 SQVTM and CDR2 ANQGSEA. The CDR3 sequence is CSAVFQETGELFF. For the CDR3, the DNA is TGCAGCGCTGTTTTCCAGGAAACCGGGGAGCTGTTTTTT.

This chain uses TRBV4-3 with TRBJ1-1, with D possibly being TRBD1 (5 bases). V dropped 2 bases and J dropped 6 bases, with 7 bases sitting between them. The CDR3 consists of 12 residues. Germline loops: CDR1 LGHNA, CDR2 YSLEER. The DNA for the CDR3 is TGCGCCAGCAGCCAACAGGGTGCTGAAGCTTTCTTT. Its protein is CASSQQGAEAFF.

CDR3 sequence: CATSRDYVGQGVYEQYF. Here the CDR3 DNA reads TGTGCCACCAGCAGAGATTACGTAGGACAGGGGGTCTACGAGCAGTACTTC. This sequence joins TRBV15 and TRBJ2-7, with TRBD1 matching over 10 bases. CDR1 LNHNV and CDR2 YYDKDF come from the germline V gene (reference sequence). CDR3 size: 17 residues. V lost 0 bases and J lost 3; bases outside the gene matches: 8.

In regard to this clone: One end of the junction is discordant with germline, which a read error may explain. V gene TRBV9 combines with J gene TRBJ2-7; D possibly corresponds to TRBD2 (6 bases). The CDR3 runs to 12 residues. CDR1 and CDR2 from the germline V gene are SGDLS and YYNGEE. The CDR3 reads CASSSGGGTVSF. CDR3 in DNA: TGTGCCAGCAGCTCAGGAGGCGGGACCGTAAGCTTC.

The CDR3 loop is CASSDGMRPQHF. CDR3 DNA sequence: TGTGCCAGCAGTGACGGGATGCGGCCCCAGCATTTT. This rearrangement joins TRBV6-1 to TRBJ1-5; D gene unclear. V was shortened by 3 bases and J by 9 bases, with 9 bases between the two germline ends. The CDR3 length is 12 residues. Germline V lookup: CDR1 MNHNS, CDR2 SASEGT.

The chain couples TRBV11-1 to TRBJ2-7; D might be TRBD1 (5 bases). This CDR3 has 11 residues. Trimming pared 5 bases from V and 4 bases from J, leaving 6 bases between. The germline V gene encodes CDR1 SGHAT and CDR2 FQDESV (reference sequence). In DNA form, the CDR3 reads TGTGCCAGCAGCGGACAATACGAGCAGTACTTC. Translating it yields CASSGQYEQYF.

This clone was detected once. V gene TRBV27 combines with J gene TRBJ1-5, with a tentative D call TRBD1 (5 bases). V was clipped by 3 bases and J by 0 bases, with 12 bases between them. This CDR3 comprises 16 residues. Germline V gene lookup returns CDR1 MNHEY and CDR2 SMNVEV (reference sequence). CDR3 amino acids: CASSFGGGVSNQPQHF. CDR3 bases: TGTGCCAGCAGTTTCGGAGGAGGGGTTAGCAATCAGCCCCAGCATTTT.